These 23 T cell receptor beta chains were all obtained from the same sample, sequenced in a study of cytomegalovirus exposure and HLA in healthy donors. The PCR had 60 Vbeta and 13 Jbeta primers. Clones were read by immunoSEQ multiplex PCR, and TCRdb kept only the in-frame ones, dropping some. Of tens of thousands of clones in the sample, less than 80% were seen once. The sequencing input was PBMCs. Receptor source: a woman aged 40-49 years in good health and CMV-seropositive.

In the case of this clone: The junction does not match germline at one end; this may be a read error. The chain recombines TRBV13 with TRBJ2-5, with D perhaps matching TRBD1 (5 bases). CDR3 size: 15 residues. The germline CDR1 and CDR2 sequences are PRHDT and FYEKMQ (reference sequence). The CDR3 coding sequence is TGTGCCAGCAGCCTTCTAAATCAGGGCTCCGAGACCCGGTACTTC. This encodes CASSLLNQGSETRYF.

The DNA for the CDR3 is TGTGCCAGCAGCTTGGGACTAGCGGTCTCCTACGAGCAGTACTTC. It codes for CASSLGLAVSYEQYF. This chain links TRBV5-6 with TRBJ2-7; TRBD2 aligns across 9 bases. The CDR3 covers 15 residues. Trimming removed 0 bases from V and 0 bases from J; junction bases left unmatched: 1. The germline CDR1 and CDR2 sequences are SGHDT and YYEEEE.

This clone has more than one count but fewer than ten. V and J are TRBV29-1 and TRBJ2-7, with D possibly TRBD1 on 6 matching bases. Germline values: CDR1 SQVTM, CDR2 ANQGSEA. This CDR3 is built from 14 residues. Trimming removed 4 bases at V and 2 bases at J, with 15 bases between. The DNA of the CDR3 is TGCAGCGTTGTAAGAACAGGGTCCCCCTACGAGCAGTACTTC. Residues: CSVVRTGSPYEQYF.

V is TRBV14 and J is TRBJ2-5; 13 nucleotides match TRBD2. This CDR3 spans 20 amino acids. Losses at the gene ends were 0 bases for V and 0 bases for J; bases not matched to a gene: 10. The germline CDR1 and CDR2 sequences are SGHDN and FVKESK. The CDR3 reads CASSQDPRLAGGSHQETQYF. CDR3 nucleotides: TGTGCCAGCAGCCAAGATCCCAGACTAGCGGGGGGCTCCCACCAAGAGACCCAGTACTTC.

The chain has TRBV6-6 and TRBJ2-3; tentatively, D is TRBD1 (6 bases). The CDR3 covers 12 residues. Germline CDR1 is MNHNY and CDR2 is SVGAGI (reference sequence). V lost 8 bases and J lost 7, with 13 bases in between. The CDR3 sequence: CASLGGDYTQYF. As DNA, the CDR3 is TGTGCCAGCCTAGGGGGAGACTATACGCAGTATTTT.

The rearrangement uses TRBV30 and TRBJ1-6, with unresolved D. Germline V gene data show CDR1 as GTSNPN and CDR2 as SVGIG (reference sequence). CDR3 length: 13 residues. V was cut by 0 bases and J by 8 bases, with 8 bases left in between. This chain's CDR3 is CAWSVEGDSPLHF. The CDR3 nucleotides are TGTGCCTGGAGTGTGGAGGGCGATTCACCCCTCCACTTT.

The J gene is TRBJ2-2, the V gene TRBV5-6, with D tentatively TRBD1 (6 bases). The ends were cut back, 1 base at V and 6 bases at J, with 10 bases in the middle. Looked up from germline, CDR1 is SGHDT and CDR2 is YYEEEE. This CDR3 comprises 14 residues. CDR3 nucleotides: TGTGCCAGCAGCTTGTCCAAGGGGGCCGGGGAGCTGTTTTTT. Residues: CASSLSKGAGELFF.

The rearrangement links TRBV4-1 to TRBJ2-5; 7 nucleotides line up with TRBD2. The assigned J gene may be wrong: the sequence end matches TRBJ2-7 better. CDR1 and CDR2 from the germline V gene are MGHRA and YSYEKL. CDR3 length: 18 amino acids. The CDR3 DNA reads TGCGCCAGCAGCCAACCTACGGCGGCGGGGGTCCCCGCCTACGAGCAGTACTTC. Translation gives CASSQPTAAGVPAYEQYF.

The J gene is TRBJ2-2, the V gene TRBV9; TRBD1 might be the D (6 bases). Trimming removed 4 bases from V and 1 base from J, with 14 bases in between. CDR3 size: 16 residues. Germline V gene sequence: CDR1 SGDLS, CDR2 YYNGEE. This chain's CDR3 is CASSPGHLRNTGELFF. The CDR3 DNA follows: TGTGCCAGCAGCCCGGGACACCTAAGGAACACCGGGGAGCTGTTTTTT.

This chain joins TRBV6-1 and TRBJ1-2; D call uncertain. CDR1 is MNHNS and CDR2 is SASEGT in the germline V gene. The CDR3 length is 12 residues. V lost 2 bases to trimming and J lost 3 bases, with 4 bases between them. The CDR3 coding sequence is TGTGCCAGCAGTGAACAGGACTATGGCTACACCTTC. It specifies CASSEQDYGYTF.

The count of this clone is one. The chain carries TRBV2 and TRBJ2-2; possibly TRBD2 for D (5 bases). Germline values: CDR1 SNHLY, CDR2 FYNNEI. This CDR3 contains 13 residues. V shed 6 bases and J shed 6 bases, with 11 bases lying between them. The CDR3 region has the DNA TGTGCCAGCAGAGAGGGCCATCCCGGGGAGCTGTTTTTT. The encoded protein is CASREGHPGELFF. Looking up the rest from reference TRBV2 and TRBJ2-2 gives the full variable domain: EPEVTQTPSHQVTQMGQEVILRCVPISNHLYFYWYRQILGQKVEFLVSFYNNEISEKSEIFDDQFSVERPDGSNFTLKIRSTKLEDSAMYFCASREGHPGELFFGEGSRLTVL.

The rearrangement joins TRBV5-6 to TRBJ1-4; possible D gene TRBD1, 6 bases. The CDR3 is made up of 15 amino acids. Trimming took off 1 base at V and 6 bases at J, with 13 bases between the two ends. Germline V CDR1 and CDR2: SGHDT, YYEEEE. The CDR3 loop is CASSLWRGPYEKLFF. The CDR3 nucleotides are TGTGCCAGCAGCTTGTGGCGGGGGCCTTATGAAAAACTGTTTTTT.

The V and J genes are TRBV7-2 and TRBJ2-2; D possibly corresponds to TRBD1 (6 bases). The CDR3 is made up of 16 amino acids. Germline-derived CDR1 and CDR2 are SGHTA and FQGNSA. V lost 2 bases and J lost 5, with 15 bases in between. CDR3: CASSLFVGQGTGELFF. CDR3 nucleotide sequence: TGTGCCAGCAGCTTATTTGTAGGGCAGGGGACCGGGGAGCTGTTTTTT. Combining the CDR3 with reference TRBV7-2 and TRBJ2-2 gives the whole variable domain GAGVSQSPSNKVTEKGKDVELRCDPISGHTALYWYRQSLGQGLEFLIYFQGNSAPDKSGLPSDRFSAERTGGSVSTLTIQRTQQEDSAVYLCASSLFVGQGTGELFFGEGSRLTVL.

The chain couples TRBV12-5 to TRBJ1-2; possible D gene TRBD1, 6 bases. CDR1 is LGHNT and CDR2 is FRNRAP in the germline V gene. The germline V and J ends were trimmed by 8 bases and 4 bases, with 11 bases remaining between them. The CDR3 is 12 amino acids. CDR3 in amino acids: CASRGSGYGYTF. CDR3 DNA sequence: TGTGCTAGTAGGGGGTCGGGCTATGGCTACACCTTC.

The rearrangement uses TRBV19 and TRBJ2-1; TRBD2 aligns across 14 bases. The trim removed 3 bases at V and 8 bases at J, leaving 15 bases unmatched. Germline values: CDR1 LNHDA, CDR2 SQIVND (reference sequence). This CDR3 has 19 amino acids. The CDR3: CASSIRLAGGPGKNDEQFF. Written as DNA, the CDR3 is TGTGCCAGTAGTATTAGACTAGCGGGGGGGCCGGGTAAGAATGATGAGCAGTTCTTC.

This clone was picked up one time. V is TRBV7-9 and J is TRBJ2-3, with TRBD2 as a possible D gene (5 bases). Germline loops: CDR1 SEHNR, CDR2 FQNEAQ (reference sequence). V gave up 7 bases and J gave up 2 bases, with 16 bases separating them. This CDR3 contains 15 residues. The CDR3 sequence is CASKAAAIDTDTQYF. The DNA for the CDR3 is TGTGCCAGCAAAGCGGCCGCGATAGACACAGATACGCAGTATTTT.

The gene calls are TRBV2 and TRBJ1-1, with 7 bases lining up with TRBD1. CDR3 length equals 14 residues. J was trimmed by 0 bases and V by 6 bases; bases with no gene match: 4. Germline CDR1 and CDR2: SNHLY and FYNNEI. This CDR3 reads CASRGGPLNTEAFF. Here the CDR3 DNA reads TGTGCCAGCAGAGGGGGCCCCTTGAACACTGAAGCTTTCTTT.

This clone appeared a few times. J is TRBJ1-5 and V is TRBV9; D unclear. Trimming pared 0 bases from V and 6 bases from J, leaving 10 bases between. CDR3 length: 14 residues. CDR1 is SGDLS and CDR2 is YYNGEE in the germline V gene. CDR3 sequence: CASSVEGGRQPQHF. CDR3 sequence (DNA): TGTGCCAGCAGCGTAGAGGGAGGGCGTCAGCCCCAGCATTTT.

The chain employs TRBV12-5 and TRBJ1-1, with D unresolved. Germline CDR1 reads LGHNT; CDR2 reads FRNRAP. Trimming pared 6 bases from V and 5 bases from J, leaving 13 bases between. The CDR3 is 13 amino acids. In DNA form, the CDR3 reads TGTGCTAGTGGCCCCCGGGTGGATACTGAAGCTTTCTTT. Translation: CASGPRVDTEAFF.

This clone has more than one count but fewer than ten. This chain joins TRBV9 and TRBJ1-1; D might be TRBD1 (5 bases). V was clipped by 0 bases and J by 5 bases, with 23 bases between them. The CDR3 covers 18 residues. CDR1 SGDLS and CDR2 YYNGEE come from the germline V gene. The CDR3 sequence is CASSVVMGGGRAGTEAFF. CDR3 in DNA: TGTGCCAGCAGCGTAGTCATGGGGGGTGGGAGGGCCGGGACTGAAGCTTTCTTT.

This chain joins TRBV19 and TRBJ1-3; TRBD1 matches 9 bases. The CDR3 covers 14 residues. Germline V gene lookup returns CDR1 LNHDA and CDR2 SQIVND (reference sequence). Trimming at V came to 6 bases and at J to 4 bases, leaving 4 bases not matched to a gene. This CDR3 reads CASSRDRDGNTIYF. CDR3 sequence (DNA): TGTGCCAGTAGCAGGGACAGGGACGGAAACACCATATATTTT.

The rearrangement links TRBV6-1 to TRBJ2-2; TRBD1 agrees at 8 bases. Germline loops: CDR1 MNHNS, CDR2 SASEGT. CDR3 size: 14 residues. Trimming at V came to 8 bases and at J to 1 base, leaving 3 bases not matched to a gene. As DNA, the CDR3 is TGTGCCAGCGGGGGGACAGGGAACACCGGGGAGCTGTTTTTT. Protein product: CASGGTGNTGELFF.

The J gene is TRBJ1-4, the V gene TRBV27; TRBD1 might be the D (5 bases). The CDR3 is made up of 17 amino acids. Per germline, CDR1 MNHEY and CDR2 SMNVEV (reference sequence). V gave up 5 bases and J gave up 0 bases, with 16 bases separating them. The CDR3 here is CASSPPGLRATNEKLFF. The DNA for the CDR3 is TGTGCCAGCAGTCCGCCGGGACTCAGGGCAACTAATGAAAAACTGTTTTTT.